These 22 T cell receptor beta chains were all obtained from the same sample, sequenced in a study of T cells in Graves' hyperthyroidism and ophthalmopathy. RNA transcripts gave rise to amplified TCR beta CDR3 regions. The HTBI set primed first-round TCR CDR3 RT-PCR. Using its own MiXCR run on the multiplex PCR reads, TCRdb lists one record per CDR3 protein. The sample records around 190,000 distinct CDR3 sequences, about 15% being singletons. Sequencing was performed on blood. The receptors derive from a woman aged 45-65 years with Graves' hyperthyroidism.

This rearrangement joins TRBV29-1 to TRBJ2-3, with D possibly matching TRBD2 (7 bases). The CDR3 sequence is 13 residues long. Germline V gives CDR1 SQVTM, CDR2 ANQGSEA. V was trimmed by 7 bases and J by 5 bases, leaving 16 bases between them. The CDR3: CSAFRGAQDTQYF. CDR3 nucleotides: TGCAGCGCATTTCGGGGGGCTCAAGATACGCAGTATTTT.

This clonotype was detected only a few times. This chain links TRBV7-6 with TRBJ1-1, with D unclear. The ends were cut back, 3 bases at V and 8 bases at J, with 10 bases in the middle. The CDR3 is 12 residues long. Germline V lookup: CDR1 SGHVS, CDR2 FNYEAQ. CDR3 sequence: CASSFPDAEAFF. CDR3 coding DNA: TGTGCCAGCAGCTTCCCAGACGCGGAAGCTTTCTTT. Full variable domain (rest looked up from reference TRBV7-6 and TRBJ1-1): GAGVSQSPRYKVTKRGQDVALRCDPISGHVSLYWYRQALGQGPEFLTYFNYEAQQDKSGLPNDRFSAERPEGSISTLTIQRTEQRDSAMYRCASSFPDAEAFFGQGTRLTVV.

Concerning this clonotype itself: An end of the junction does not agree with germline; a read error may underlie this. The genes are TRBV11-2 and TRBJ2-1; 12 bases match TRBD2. The tail of the sequence fits TRBJ2-7 better, so the J call may be wrong. Germline lookup yields CDR1 SGHAT and CDR2 FQNNGV. The length of the CDR3 is 15 residues. CDR3 sequence: CAGSLGLAGFNEQYF. The DNA for the CDR3 is TGTGCCGGCAGTCTTGGACTAGCGGGATTCAATGAGCAGTACTTC.

This clonotype was counted ten times or more. V usage is TRBV27 and J usage is TRBJ1-5; D uncertain. The V end lost 1 base, the J end lost 5 bases, and 9 bases lay between the germline ends. This CDR3 has 14 amino acids. Germline lookup yields CDR1 MNHEY and CDR2 SMNVEV (reference sequence). CDR3 DNA sequence: TGTGCCAGCAGTTTATTTTGGGTGGATCAGCCCCAGCATTTT. This gives the protein CASSLFWVDQPQHF.

This clonotype was recorded at least ten times. The rearrangement uses TRBV25-1 and TRBJ1-1; 10 bases are shared with TRBD1. V trimming: 0 bases; J trimming: 1 base; junction bases outside the gene matches: 8. The CDR3 is 18 amino acids. Germline V gives CDR1 MGHDK, CDR2 SYGVNS. As DNA, the CDR3 is TGTGCCAGCAGTGAATACGGTCGGCGGACAGGGGGGAACACTGAAGCTTTCTTT. This codes for CASSEYGRRTGGNTEAFF.

Many counts were recorded for this clonotype. The chain uses TRBV12-3 or TRBV12-4 and TRBJ2-7; possibly TRBD1 for D (6 bases). Trimming stripped 6 bases from V and 0 bases from J, with 6 bases between. CDR3 size: 12 residues. The CDR3 nucleotides read TGTGCCAGCAGGGACAGCTCCTACGAGCAGTACTTC. Its protein product is CASRDSSYEQYF.

This chain connects TRBV7-9 to TRBJ2-2; D is unresolved. Germline CDR1 SEHNR, CDR2 FQNEAQ (reference sequence). V was shortened by 6 bases and J by 4 bases, with 3 bases between the two germline ends. CDR3 length: 11 residues. CDR3 residues: CASRVTGELFF. The CDR3 DNA sequence: TGTGCCAGCAGAGTCACCGGGGAGCTGTTTTTT.

This clonotype was observed many times. The chain recombines TRBV3-1 with TRBJ2-3, with 8 bases aligning to TRBD2. Germline loops: CDR1 LGHDT, CDR2 YNNKEL (reference sequence). Unmatched junction bases numbered 12, after V lost 2 bases and J lost 5 bases. This CDR3 contains 17 residues. CDR3 protein: CASSQHPTGTRGDTQYF. DNA for the CDR3: TGTGCCAGCAGCCAACATCCGACCGGGACTAGGGGAGATACGCAGTATTTT.

Many counts were recorded for this clonotype. The chain couples TRBV6-5 to TRBJ2-1; D not certain. The CDR3 has 15 amino acids. Per germline, CDR1 MNHEY and CDR2 SVGAGI. V lost 0 bases, J lost 4 bases, and 10 bases lay in between. As DNA, the CDR3 is TGTGCCAGCAGTTACTCTTCCGGAATATACAATGAGCAGTTCTTC. It is translated as CASSYSSGIYNEQFF.

The chain has TRBV11-2 and TRBJ2-1; no firm D call. The V end was cut by 3 bases, the J end by 3 bases, with 9 bases between. The CDR3 spans 14 residues. Germline CDR1 reads SGHAT; CDR2 reads FQNNGV. The CDR3 sequence: CASSFRGGYNEQFF. The CDR3 bases are TGTGCCAGCAGCTTTAGAGGCGGCTACAATGAGCAGTTCTTC.

V gene TRBV6-1 combines with J gene TRBJ2-3; 9 nucleotides agree with TRBD1. The V segment lost 6 bases and the J segment 3 bases; nucleotides outside the gene matches: 4. Germline V lookup: CDR1 MNHNS, CDR2 SASEGT. The CDR3 is made up of 14 amino acids. The CDR3, as DNA: TGTGCCAGCAGCCAACAGGGGGCAACAGATACGCAGTATTTT. Residues: CASSQQGATDTQYF.

This clonotype was detected many times. V and J are TRBV10-3 and TRBJ2-1; TRBD1 is a possible D gene (5 bases). The CDR3 covers 12 residues. The germline gives CDR1 ENHRY, CDR2 SYGVKD. V lost 10 bases and J lost 4, with 11 bases in between. The CDR3 spells CATAQGYNEQFF. Here the CDR3 DNA reads TGTGCCACCGCTCAGGGTTACAATGAGCAGTTCTTC.

This clonotype has a handful of counts. The rearrangement joins TRBV7-2 to TRBJ1-6; D unresolved. The CDR3 runs 16 residues. The ends were cut back, 4 bases at V and 3 bases at J, with 13 bases in the middle. The germline gives CDR1 SGHTA, CDR2 FQGNSA. CDR3 sequence reads: CASSSPGPCYNSPLHF. The CDR3 region has the DNA TGTGCCAGCAGCTCCCCCGGGCCATGCTATAATTCACCCCTCCACTTT.

This clonotype was seen repeatedly, ten times or more. The chain uses TRBV11-2 and TRBJ2-5; D gene ambiguous. The germline V gene encodes CDR1 SGHAT and CDR2 FQNNGV. Deletions cut 5 bases from V and 5 bases from J, with 6 bases between. The CDR3 sequence is 11 residues long. CDR3 sequence reads: CASSAGETQYF. CDR3 DNA sequence: TGTGCCAGCAGCGCTGGGGAGACCCAGTACTTC. Filled out from reference TRBV11-2 and TRBJ2-5, the complete variable domain reads EAGVAQSPRYKIIEKRQSVAFWCNPISGHATLYWYQQILGQGPKLLIQFQNNGVVDDSQLPKDRFSAERLKGVDSTLKIQPAKLEDSAVYLCASSAGETQYFGPGTRLLVL.

A few counts support this clonotype. The V call is TRBV11-1, the J call TRBJ2-1; the D gene is possibly TRBD2 (6 bases). The V end lost 2 bases, the J end lost 3 bases, and 17 bases lay between the germline ends. Germline values: CDR1 SGHAT, CDR2 FQDESV (reference sequence). The CDR3 extends over 17 amino acids. This CDR3 reads CASSLLRGTSFYNEQFF. DNA of the CDR3: TGTGCCAGCAGCTTATTGAGAGGGACTTCCTTCTACAATGAGCAGTTCTTC.

J is TRBJ2-1 and V is TRBV5-1, with 11 bases that match TRBD2. From germline, CDR1 is SGHRS and CDR2 YFSETQ. With V trimmed by 6 bases and J by 3 bases, 8 bases remained unmatched. The CDR3 loop spans 16 amino acids. The CDR3 here is CASTLAGGGNYNEQFF. CDR3 in DNA: TGCGCCAGCACCCTAGCGGGAGGTGGTAACTACAATGAGCAGTTCTTC.

The chain carries TRBV6-1 and TRBJ2-1; D is perhaps TRBD2 (6 bases). V was pared by 7 bases and J by 4 bases, with 23 bases between. This CDR3 has 17 amino acids. From germline, CDR1 is MNHNS and CDR2 SASEGT. Here the CDR3 reads CASTLADYRTTYNEQFF. As DNA, the CDR3 is TGTGCCAGCACCCTAGCCGATTATAGGACTACATACAATGAGCAGTTCTTC.

This clonotype was counted at least ten times. This chain uses TRBV4-1 with TRBJ1-1, with 7 bases lining up with TRBD1. V trimming: 4 bases; J trimming: 4 bases; junction bases outside the gene matches: 6. Germline assignment: CDR1 MGHRA and CDR2 YSYEKL. The CDR3 has 14 amino acids. The CDR3 protein is CASSPQQGLTEAFF. In DNA form, the CDR3 reads TGCGCCAGCAGCCCCCAACAGGGGCTCACTGAAGCTTTCTTT.

This clonotype was counted ten times or more. The chain links TRBV12-3 or TRBV12-4 to TRBJ2-3, with TRBD2 matching over 9 bases. The CDR3 spans 14 residues. The trim removed 3 bases at V and 4 bases at J, leaving 2 bases unmatched. The DNA of the CDR3 is TGTGCCAGCAGTTTTAGCGGGAGTTCAGATACGCAGTATTTT. Translation: CASSFSGSSDTQYF.

On this clonotype: A much larger clone lies one base from this, so it may be a read error. The CDR3 does not close with the conserved phenylalanine or tryptophan, likely indicating a read error. The chain recombines TRBV19 with TRBJ2-7; 7 bases map to TRBD2. CDR1 and CDR2 (germline): LNHDA, SQIVND (reference sequence). The trim removed 3 bases at V and 4 bases at J, leaving 6 bases unmatched. This CDR3 comprises 14 residues. The CDR3 sequence is CASSMTREAYEQYL. CDR3 nucleotide sequence: TGTGCCAGTAGTATGACACGGGAGGCGTACGAGCAGTACCTC.

There are many counts of this clonotype. This chain uses TRBV30 with TRBJ2-5; tentative D call: TRBD2 (5 bases). Looked up from germline, CDR1 is GTSNPN and CDR2 is SVGIG (reference sequence). Trimming pared 2 bases from V and 4 bases from J, leaving 8 bases between. The CDR3 is 12 residues long. The DNA for the CDR3 is TGTGCCTGGAGTCCTCGGGGAGAGACCCAGTACTTC. It codes for CAWSPRGETQYF.

The genes are TRBV9 and TRBJ1-2, with a tentative D call TRBD1 (6 bases). The CDR3 has 17 residues. V lost 0 bases, J lost 4 bases, and 19 bases lay in between. CDR1 and CDR2 from the germline V gene are SGDLS and YYNGEE. The chain's CDR3 is CASSVEGSGGGTYGYTF. Written as DNA, the CDR3 is TGTGCCAGCAGCGTAGAAGGGAGCGGGGGCGGAACCTATGGCTACACCTTC.